These 28 T cell receptor beta chains were all obtained from the same sample, sequenced in a study of human T cells and chemical hapten exposure. TCRdb re-called the RACE reads through MiXCR, storing one row per CDR3 protein. The data hold about 350,000 distinct CDR3 sequences, with 4.5% to 5.5% observed a single time. Time point noted: pre-sensitization, week 0. Documented treatment: therapeutic diphenylcyclopropenone sensitization with weekly scalp DPC. This specimen was whole blood, taken in connection with sensitization to the hapten diphenylcyclopropenone (DPC). The source is a young woman with alopecia areata. Some clones in this sample may be carry-over from other donors' samples.

This clonotype has ten or more counts. This chain joins TRBV3-1 and TRBJ2-3; D is unresolved. V lost 5 bases, J lost 6 bases, and 6 bases lay in between. The CDR3 loop spans 11 amino acids. The germline gives CDR1 LGHDT, CDR2 YNNKEL (reference sequence). The CDR3 sequence: CASSNKDTQYF. In DNA form, the CDR3 reads TGTGCCAGCAGCAACAAGGATACGCAGTATTTT.

This clonotype was detected only a few times. CDR3 bases: TGTGCCAGCAGCTTCGGGACAGGGATTCCAGAGACCCAGTACTTC. Its protein is CASSFGTGIPETQYF. The chain joins TRBV5-5 to TRBJ2-5, with 9 bases fitting TRBD1. The CDR3 is 15 residues long. The germline gives CDR1 SGHKS, CDR2 YYEKEE (reference sequence). V lost 2 bases, J lost 4 bases, and 6 bases stayed unmatched.

Ten or more counts support this clonotype. This chain links TRBV6-2 or TRBV6-3 with TRBJ2-3; D not resolved. Germline CDR1 MNHEY, CDR2 SVGEGT. The V end was cut by 0 bases, the J end by 0 bases, with 10 bases between. The CDR3 loop spans 16 amino acids. DNA for the CDR3: TGTGCCAGCAGTTACTCCAGTTGGGCGAGCACAGATACGCAGTATTTT. This sequence encodes CASSYSSWASTDTQYF.

This clonotype appeared many times. V and J are TRBV5-1 and TRBJ1-6; D ambiguous. The V end lost 4 bases, the J end lost 5 bases, and 7 bases lay between the germline ends. The CDR3 is made up of 13 amino acids. Looked up from germline, CDR1 is SGHRS and CDR2 is YFSETQ. The CDR3 coding sequence is TGCGCCAGCAGCCCCAACGATAATTCACCCCTCCACTTT. Translation: CASSPNDNSPLHF. Together with reference TRBV5-1 and TRBJ1-6, the CDR3 gives the full variable domain: KAGVTQTPRYLIKTRGQQVTLSCSPISGHRSVSWYQQTPGQGLQFLFEYFSETQRNKGNFPGRFSGRQFSNSRSEMNVSTLELGDSALYLCASSPNDNSPLHFGNGTRLTVT.

The V and J genes are TRBV6-2 or TRBV6-3 and TRBJ2-3, with TRBD2 matching over 9 bases. Germline V lookup: CDR1 MNHEY, CDR2 SVGEGT. The CDR3 sequence is 18 residues long. With 4 bases clipped from V and 0 bases from J, the junction kept 11 bases outside the gene matches. The CDR3 region has the DNA TGTGCCAGCAGTTGGCGGGGGGGCGATGTTGGAAGCACAGATACGCAGTATTTT. It yields the protein CASSWRGGDVGSTDTQYF.

The sample holds many counts of this clonotype. The V call is TRBV18, the J call TRBJ1-1, with a weak D call TRBD1 (5 bases). CDR1 is KGHSH, CDR2 LQKENI, per germline. CDR3 length: 15 residues. Trimming cost V 5 bases and J 6 bases, with 19 bases left between them. The CDR3 DNA follows: TGTGCCAGCTCAGGGCAGAGTGGGAGAGGGGCTGAAGCTTTCTTT. Amino acid sequence: CASSGQSGRGAEAFF.

The rearrangement uses TRBV29-1 and TRBJ1-2; unclear D gene. Trimming left V 7 bases short and J 1 base short, with 13 bases between. The CDR3 length is 13 residues. Germline CDR1 reads SQVTM; CDR2 reads ANQGSEA. The CDR3 sequence is CSAIRPLNYGYTF. DNA of the CDR3: TGCAGCGCCATTAGGCCCCTTAACTATGGCTACACCTTC.

The V gene is TRBV7-2, the J gene TRBJ1-5; no clear D. V lost 5 bases and J lost 7, with 12 bases in between. Germline V gene lookup returns CDR1 SGHTA and CDR2 FQGNSA. The CDR3 is made up of 13 amino acids. The CDR3 bases are TGTGCCAGCAGCCTGCAGGAGGACCAGCCCCAGCATTTT. Its protein is CASSLQEDQPQHF. Full variable domain (missing parts from reference TRBV7-2 and TRBJ1-5): GAGVSQSPSNKVTEKGKDVELRCDPISGHTALYWYRQSLGQGLEFLIYFQGNSAPDKSGLPSDRFSAERTGGSVSTLTIQRTQQEDSAVYLCASSLQEDQPQHFGDGTRLSIL.

This clonotype was counted a few times. This chain connects TRBV12-3 or TRBV12-4 to TRBJ2-2; 7 positions agree with TRBD2. V was pared by 7 bases and J by 2 bases, with 10 bases of the junction left unmatched. The CDR3 loop spans 16 amino acids. The CDR3 bases are TGTGCCAGCACCCCGTCGGGGACTACTAACACCGGGGAGCTGTTTTTT. This encodes CASTPSGTTNTGELFF.

This clonotype was detected a few times. The rearrangement uses TRBV19 and TRBJ1-2, with a tentative D call TRBD1 (6 bases). The germline V gene encodes CDR1 LNHDA and CDR2 SQIVND (reference sequence). V was cut by 3 bases and J by 0 bases, with 8 bases left in between. This CDR3 comprises 14 residues. CDR3 DNA: TGTGCCAGTAGTATCCGGACAGCTAACTATGGCTACACCTTC. It codes for CASSIRTANYGYTF.

This clonotype was seen a handful of times. The gene calls are TRBV7-2 and TRBJ2-3; 8 bases are a match to TRBD1. The CDR3 extends over 14 amino acids. V lost 3 bases to trimming and J lost 8 bases; unmatched junction nucleotides: 7. CDR1 SGHTA and CDR2 FQGNSA come from the germline V gene. CDR3 residues: CASSLGTGIGTQYF. The CDR3 DNA sequence: TGTGCCAGCAGCTTGGGGACAGGCATAGGTACGCAGTATTTT. Using reference TRBV7-2 and TRBJ2-3 for the parts outside the CDR3, the full variable domain is GAGVSQSPSNKVTEKGKDVELRCDPISGHTALYWYRQSLGQGLEFLIYFQGNSAPDKSGLPSDRFSAERTGGSVSTLTIQRTQQEDSAVYLCASSLGTGIGTQYFGPGTRLTVL.

This clonotype showed up just a few times. The gene calls are TRBV6-5 and TRBJ2-5, with D tentatively TRBD1 (6 bases). This CDR3 has 15 residues. CDR1 and CDR2 from the germline V gene are MNHEY and SVGAGI. The V gene lost 4 bases and the J gene lost 7 bases, with 19 bases spanning the gap. The CDR3 DNA reads TGTGCCAGCAGTTCCCCGCTGGGGGCCGCCAGGACCCAGTACTTC. Translating gives CASSSPLGAARTQYF.

This clonotype has only a few counts. This rearrangement joins TRBV7-9 to TRBJ2-3, with D possibly being TRBD1 (6 bases). The CDR3 contains 17 residues. CDR1 SEHNR and CDR2 FQNEAQ come from the germline V gene (reference sequence). Trimming took 0 bases from V and 0 from J, leaving 13 bases between them. The CDR3 protein is CASSLALGGESTDTQYF. The CDR3, as DNA: TGTGCCAGCAGCTTAGCACTAGGGGGTGAGAGCACAGATACGCAGTATTTT.

DNA for the CDR3: TGTGCCAGCGCCATTGGGACAGGGTTTGGGACCGGGGAGCTGTTTTTT. It specifies CASAIGTGFGTGELFF. V is TRBV7-2 and J is TRBJ2-2; 9 nucleotides line up with TRBD1. V lost 8 bases, J lost 5 bases, and 12 bases stayed unmatched. Germline CDR1 SGHTA, CDR2 FQGNSA. The CDR3 totals 16 residues.

This clonotype was seen a handful of times. J is TRBJ1-6 and V is TRBV6-6, with D possibly matching TRBD1 (5 bases). Trimming removed 5 bases at V and 10 bases at J, with 18 bases between. This CDR3 comprises 15 residues. Per the germline V gene, CDR1 is MNHNY and CDR2 is SVGAGI (reference sequence). This CDR3 is CASSITPGKASPLHF. In DNA, the CDR3 is TGTGCCAGCAGTATTACGCCAGGGAAAGCATCACCCCTCCACTTT.

This clonotype was counted at least ten times. The chain employs TRBV6-5 and TRBJ2-7, with D perhaps matching TRBD1 (5 bases). CDR1 is MNHEY, CDR2 SVGAGI, per germline. Deletions cut 5 bases from V and 6 bases from J, with 20 bases between. This CDR3 region has 15 residues. Written as DNA, the CDR3 is TGTGCCAGCAGTGTCCAGGGCCCAAAAGACTCCGAGCAGTACTTC. It is translated as CASSVQGPKDSEQYF.

The V gene is TRBV6-6, the J gene TRBJ2-7; TRBD1 is a possible D gene (6 bases). Germline assignment: CDR1 MNHNY and CDR2 SVGAGI (reference sequence). V was cut by 5 bases and J by 0 bases, with 11 bases left in between. The CDR3 extends over 14 amino acids. CDR3 sequence reads: CASSKDSYSYEQYF. CDR3 nucleotides: TGTGCCAGCAGTAAGGACAGCTACTCCTACGAGCAGTACTTC.

Ten or more counts support this clonotype. The V call is TRBV5-1, the J call TRBJ2-5; 11 bases fit TRBD2. Unmatched junction bases numbered 1, after V lost 3 bases and J lost 3 bases. The CDR3 has 14 residues. CDR1 and CDR2 (germline): SGHRS, YFSETQ. The chain's CDR3 is CASSSGLAEETQYF. As DNA, the CDR3 is TGCGCCAGCAGCTCGGGACTAGCGGAAGAGACCCAGTACTTC.

The chain links TRBV12-3 or TRBV12-4 to TRBJ1-6, with no clear D. The ends were cut back, 6 bases at V and 14 bases at J, with 26 bases in the middle. The CDR3 runs 16 residues. The CDR3 region has the DNA TGTGCCAGCAGCCATCCCCGAGGCCTAAATTGGTTCACCCTCCACTTT. As protein: CASSHPRGLNWFTLHF.

This sequence joins TRBV7-8 and TRBJ2-1, with D unclear. CDR3 size: 15 residues. Trimming took 5 bases from V and 0 from J, leaving 11 bases between them. Germline lookup yields CDR1 SGHVS and CDR2 FQNEAQ. CDR3 nucleotides: TGTGCCAGCAGCCCCGACGAGAGCTCCTACAATGAGCAGTTCTTC. Amino acids: CASSPDESSYNEQFF.

J is TRBJ2-7 and V is TRBV28; 12 bases align to TRBD2. This CDR3 is 17 amino acids long. Per the germline V gene, CDR1 is MDHEN and CDR2 is SYDVKM. The J segment lost 2 bases and the V segment lost 1 base, leaving 6 bases of the junction unmatched. The CDR3 region is CASSLFWTSGETYEQYF. The CDR3 region has the DNA TGTGCCAGCAGTTTATTCTGGACTAGCGGGGAGACCTACGAGCAGTACTTC. The variable domain in full, completed from reference TRBV28 and TRBJ2-7, reads DVKVTQSSRYLVKRTGEKVFLECVQDMDHENMFWYRQDPGLGLRLIYFSYDVKMKEKGDIPEGYSVSREKKERFSLILESASTNQTSMYLCASSLFWTSGETYEQYFGPGTRLTVT.

This clonotype has just a few counts. The V gene is TRBV4-1, the J gene TRBJ1-6; no definite D call. Germline CDR1 reads MGHRA; CDR2 reads YSYEKL. This CDR3 spans 15 amino acids. The V gene lost 0 bases and the J gene lost 4 bases, with 7 bases spanning the gap. The CDR3, as DNA: TGCGCCAGCAGCCAAGAAACGCGTTATAATTCACCCCTCCACTTT. Its protein is CASSQETRYNSPLHF.

The sample holds many counts of this clonotype. The V gene is TRBV25-1, the J gene TRBJ1-1; D not resolved. Per germline, CDR1 MGHDK and CDR2 SYGVNS. The CDR3 consists of 13 residues. Trimming left V 4 bases short and J 1 base short, with 7 bases between. CDR3 nucleotides: TGTGCCAGCAGTGGCTTTCAGAACACTGAAGCTTTCTTT. Translated: CASSGFQNTEAFF.

This clonotype was counted only a few times. This sequence joins TRBV5-4 and TRBJ2-7, with 14 bases matching TRBD2. CDR1 and CDR2 from the germline V gene are SGHNT and YYREEE (reference sequence). The CDR3 runs 15 residues. Germline trimming cut 3 bases from V and 6 bases from J; bases unmatched to any gene: 5. The CDR3 coding sequence is TGTGCCAGCAGCTCGGGGACTAGCGGGGGCTCCGAGCAGTACTTC. Translation: CASSSGTSGGSEQYF.

The CDR3 reads CASSQATGFTDTQYF. As DNA, the CDR3 is TGCGCCAGCAGCCAAGCGACAGGGTTTACAGATACGCAGTATTTT. The V call is TRBV4-3, the J call TRBJ2-3, with 7 nucleotides matching TRBD1. The CDR3 spans 15 residues. Germline V gives CDR1 LGHNA, CDR2 YSLEER. The junction had 4 bases not matched to a gene; V was cut back by 1 base and J by 3 bases.

This clonotype was counted many times. The V gene is TRBV29-1, the J gene TRBJ2-3, with D possibly matching TRBD1 (6 bases). This CDR3 region has 14 residues. CDR1 is SQVTM and CDR2 is ANQGSEA in the germline V gene. Trimming stripped 3 bases from V and 2 bases from J, with 12 bases between. The CDR3 DNA follows: TGCAGCGTTGAGGGACGGACAGACACAGATACGCAGTATTTT. Translating gives CSVEGRTDTDTQYF.

The table lists this clonotype with a few counts. The chain joins TRBV7-9 to TRBJ2-6, with D perhaps TRBD2 (6 bases). The V end lost 5 bases, the J end lost 4 bases, and 18 bases lay between the germline ends. Germline V lookup: CDR1 SEHNR, CDR2 FQNEAQ (reference sequence). The CDR3 totals 17 residues. The CDR3 is CASSLTGGVLGANVLTF. The CDR3 region has the DNA TGTGCCAGCAGCCTAACCGGCGGGGTTCTCGGGGCCAACGTCCTGACTTTC.

This clonotype was observed a few times. The rearrangement links TRBV12-3 or TRBV12-4 to TRBJ1-1, with D possibly being TRBD1 (5 bases). The CDR3 runs to 13 residues. The V and J ends lost 2 bases and 7 bases respectively, with 11 bases between them. In DNA form, the CDR3 reads TGTGCCAGCAGTTTAACGGTGGGGGGTGAAGCTTTCTTT. It translates to CASSLTVGGEAFF.